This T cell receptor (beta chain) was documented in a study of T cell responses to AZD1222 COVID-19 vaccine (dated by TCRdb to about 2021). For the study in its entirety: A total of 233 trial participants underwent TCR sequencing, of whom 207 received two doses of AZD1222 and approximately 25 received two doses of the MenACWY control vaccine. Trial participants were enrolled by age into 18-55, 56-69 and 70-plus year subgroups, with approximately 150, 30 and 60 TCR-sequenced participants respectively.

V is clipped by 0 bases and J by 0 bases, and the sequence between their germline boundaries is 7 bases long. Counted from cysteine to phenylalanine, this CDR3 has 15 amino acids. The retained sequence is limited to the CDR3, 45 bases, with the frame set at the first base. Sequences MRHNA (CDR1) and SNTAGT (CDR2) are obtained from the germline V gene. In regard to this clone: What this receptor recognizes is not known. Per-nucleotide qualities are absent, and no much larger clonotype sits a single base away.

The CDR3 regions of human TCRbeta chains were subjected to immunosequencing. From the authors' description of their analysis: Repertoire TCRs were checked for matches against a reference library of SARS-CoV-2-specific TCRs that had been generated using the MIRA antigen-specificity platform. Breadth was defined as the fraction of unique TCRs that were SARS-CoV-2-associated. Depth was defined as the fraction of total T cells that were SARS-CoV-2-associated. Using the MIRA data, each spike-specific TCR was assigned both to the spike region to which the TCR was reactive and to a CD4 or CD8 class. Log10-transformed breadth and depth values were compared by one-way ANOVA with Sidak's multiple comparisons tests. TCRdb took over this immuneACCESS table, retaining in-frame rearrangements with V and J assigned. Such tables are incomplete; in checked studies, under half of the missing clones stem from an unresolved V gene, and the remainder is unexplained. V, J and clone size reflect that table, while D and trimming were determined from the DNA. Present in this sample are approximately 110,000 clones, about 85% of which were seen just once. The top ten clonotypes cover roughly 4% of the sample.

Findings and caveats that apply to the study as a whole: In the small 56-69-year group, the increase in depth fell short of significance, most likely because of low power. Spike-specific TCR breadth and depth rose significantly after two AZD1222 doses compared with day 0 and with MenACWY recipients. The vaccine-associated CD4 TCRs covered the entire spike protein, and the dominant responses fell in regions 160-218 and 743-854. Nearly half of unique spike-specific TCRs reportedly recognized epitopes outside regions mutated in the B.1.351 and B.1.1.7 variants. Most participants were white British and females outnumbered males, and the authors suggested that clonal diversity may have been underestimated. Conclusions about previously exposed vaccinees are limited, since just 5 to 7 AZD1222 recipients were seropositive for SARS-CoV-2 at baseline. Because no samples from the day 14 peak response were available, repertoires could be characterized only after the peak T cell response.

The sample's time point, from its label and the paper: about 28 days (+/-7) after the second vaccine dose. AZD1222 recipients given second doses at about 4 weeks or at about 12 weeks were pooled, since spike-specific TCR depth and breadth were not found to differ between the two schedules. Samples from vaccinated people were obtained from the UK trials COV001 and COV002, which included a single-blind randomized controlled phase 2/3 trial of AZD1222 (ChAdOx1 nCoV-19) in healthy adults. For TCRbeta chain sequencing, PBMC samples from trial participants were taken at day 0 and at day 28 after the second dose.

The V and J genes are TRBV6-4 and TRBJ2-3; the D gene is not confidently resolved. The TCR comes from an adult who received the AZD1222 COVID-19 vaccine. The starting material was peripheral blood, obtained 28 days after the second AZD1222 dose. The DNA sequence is TGTGCCAGCAGTGACTCGAGCGAAAGCACAGATACGCAGTATTTT. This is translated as CASSDSSESTDTQYF.